The T cell receptor (beta chain) described here comes from a study of graft-versus-host responses after intestinal transplantation (dated by TCRdb to the early 2020s). Broadly, across the study: Recipients received multivisceral, liver-intestinal, or isolated intestinal transplants. Every recipient was given anti-thymocyte globulin induction, followed by around three years of maintenance tacrolimus and steroids. After intestinal transplantation, graft-versus-host and host-versus-graft alloreactive T cell clones in the graft, circulation and bone marrow were tracked using bulk TCR-beta CDR3 sequencing. To identify alloreactive clones, pre-transplant mixed lymphocyte reaction products were sequenced and then compared with unstimulated pre-transplant donor and recipient T cells. Of the 20 to 25 intestinal transplant recipients enrolled in the cohort, one of whom was a retransplant, 3 patients without pretransplant specimens were excluded. Donor T cell macrochimerism was defined as a peak of at least 4% donor T cells among recipient peripheral blood mononuclear cells. Samples from three later patients were sequenced in-house on an Illumina MiSeq with MiXCR processing rather than by the commercial service. General findings and caveats noted by the study authors: Conclusions were limited by the relatively low number and heterogeneity of intestinal transplant patients. GvH clones were found in recipient bone marrow, and some of the GvH clones appeared earlier in ileal mucosa or blood, which is consistent with an intestinal mucosal origin. Patients with donor T cell macrochimerism had high GvH to HvG T cell clonal ratios in their allografts. Peak levels of circulating GvH clones were associated with declines in HvG clones early after transplant.

The time point label, read with the paper, signifies: cells obtained before transplantation from donor or recipient. In mixed lymphocyte reactions, approximately 200,000 CFSE-labeled pre-transplant responders were plated with approximately 200,000 irradiated violet-dye-labeled stimulators and cultured for about six days. Proliferating CD3+CD4+CFSE-low and CD3+CD8+CFSE-low responder cells were FACS-sorted on a BD Influx sorter after the mixed lymphocyte reaction. This clone was picked up a small number of times. No base quality information exists; no much larger clone differs at one position. Library preparation was by the immunoSEQ multiplex PCR assay. For most patients, genomic DNA was isolated with the Qiagen DNeasy Blood and Tissue Kit and shipped frozen to Adaptive Biotechnologies for TCR sequencing. High-throughput TCR-beta CDR3 sequencing of genomic DNA from most patients was performed by Adaptive Biotechnologies. In the authors' own workflow: Adaptive's ImmunoSEQ software supplied the TCR sequencing data for 15 to 20 patients, while MiXCR and VDJtools were used to process a few other patients. To correct CD4 versus CD8 sorting errors, sequences present in both subsets at a frequency ratio below 5:1 were removed. CDR3 nucleotide sequences shared between donor and recipient were removed because their origin could not be assigned. To count as alloreactive, a clone needed at least 2-fold expansion over unstimulated cells and a minimum CFSE-low frequency of 0.002% (template counts) or 0.001% (read counts). Mappable clones were those detected in sequenced pre-transplant spleen, lymph node, or MLR CFSE-low populations of the donor or recipient. The cumulative frequency of alloreactive clones was calculated as a percentage of all sequences, weighted by copy number. This immuneACCESS table, as held by TCRdb, lists in-frame sequences with V and J called but not all clones. Of the missing ones, under half trace to an unresolved V gene in checked studies; the others have no known cause. V, J and clone size derive from that table, while D and trimming were established from the DNA sequence. Across this sample there are fewer than 15,000 clones, with around 33% seen only once. Roughly 1.9% of the sample is held by the ten biggest clonotypes.

CDR1 and CDR2 are drawn from the germline V gene: MGHDK, SYGVNS. After removal of 6 bases from V and 2 bases from J, the junction retains 1 base not matched to a gene. From the cysteine up to the phenylalanine, the CDR3 has a length of 14 residues. Only the CDR3 portion is preserved as DNA: 42 bases, with reading frame beginning at the first base. The sequencing here drew on alloreactive CD8+ T cells from a mixed lymphocyte reaction culture, taken before intestinal transplant. Explained via the paper, the cell subset or site label denotes: CFSE-low proliferating T cells sorted from roughly six-day pre-transplant mixed lymphocyte reaction (GvH or HvG direction). The V and J segments used are TRBV25-1 and TRBJ2-2, and TRBD1 matches 9 of the central bases. This TCR was sampled from a human patient who received an intestinal transplant. The CDR3 region reads CASRGQGNTGELFF. The DNA sequence is TGTGCCAGCAGGGGACAGGGAAACACCGGGGAGCTGTTTTTT.